The rows below give T cell receptor beta chains drawn from one sample of a study of cytomegalovirus exposure and HLA in healthy donors. The table came from immunoSEQ multiplex PCR; TCRdb's copy has only in-frame clones and leaves some out. The data contain roughly 65,000 clones, 55% to 75% of them seen just once; the ten biggest clones take up under 20%. Source material: PBMCs. The receptors derive from a man in his forties in good health and CMV-seropositive. The CDR3 runs from the conserved cysteine through the conserved F or W. A D gene is named only where the DNA matches it firmly. The size field is filled for only some rows; it gives once, few, many or a size class.

clone_size	d_call	j_call	v_call	cdr3_length	cdr3_nt	cdr3_aa
NA	NA	TRBJ1-3	TRBV4-3	16	TGCGCCAGCAGCCAAGATTTCGGACTTTCTGGAAGCACCATATATTTT	CASSQDFGLSGSTIYF
NA	TRBD2	TRBJ2-7	TRBV4-2	17	TGTGCCAGCAGCCAAGGAGGACTAGCGGGAGACTCCTACGAGCAGTACTTC	CASSQGGLAGDSYEQYF
few	NA	TRBJ2-5	TRBV7-2	13	TGTGCCAGCAGCTTAGTCCAGCAAGAGACCCAGTACTTC	CASSLVQQETQYF
NA	NA	TRBJ2-5	TRBV11-2	13	TGTGCCAGCAGCCCCGATAGTGCAGAGACCCAGTACTTC	CASSPDSAETQYF
NA	TRBD1	TRBJ2-1	TRBV4-3	18	TGCGCCAGCAGCCTCGCTGTAGGGACAGGGGATCGAGTGAATGAGCAGTTCTTC	CASSLAVGTGDRVNEQFF
NA	NA	TRBJ2-7	TRBV7-2	16	TGTGCCAGCAGCTTAGGTGGCGGGGCTTACTCCTACGAGCAGTACTTC	CASSLGGGAYSYEQYF
NA	NA	TRBJ2-1	TRBV4-1	17	TGCGCCAGCAGCCACAGTAATAGCGAAAGCTCCTACAATGAGCAGTTCTTC	CASSHSNSESSYNEQFF
NA	TRBD1	TRBJ2-3	TRBV5-6	15	TGTGCCAGCAGCTGGGGGACAGGGAGGACAGATACGCAGTATTTT	CASSWGTGRTDTQYF
NA	TRBD2	TRBJ2-5	TRBV6-5	14	TGTGCCAGCAGTGCTAGCGGACCCCAAGAGACCCAGTACTTC	CASSASGPQETQYF
NA	NA	TRBJ1-5	TRBV2	14	TGTGCCAGCAGTGAAGAAACAGGATATCAGCCCCAGCATTTT	CASSEETGYQPQHF
NA	NA	TRBJ1-1	TRBV10-3	14	TGTGCCATCAGTGACCAAGGACCCGGGGGTGAAGCTTTCTTT	CAISDQGPGGEAFF
NA	NA	TRBJ1-6	TRBV27	14	TGTGCCAGCAGTTTATACAGCGGAGATTCACCCCTCCACTTT	CASSLYSGDSPLHF
NA	TRBD2	TRBJ2-7	TRBV18	14	TGTGCCAGCTCACCCTCTAGCGGGAGTGGCGAGCAGTACTTC	CASSPSSGSGEQYF
NA	NA	TRBJ1-6	TRBV2	15	TGTGCCAGCAGTGCCCCCGGGGCCTATAATTCACCCCTCCACTTT	CASSAPGAYNSPLHF
NA	NA	TRBJ2-2	TRBV10-3	16	TGTGCCATCAGCGCAGTAGGCCAGGGAACGACCGGGGAGCTGTTTTTT	CAISAVGQGTTGELFF
NA	TRBD2	TRBJ2-3	TRBV28	14	TGTGCCAGTAGCGAGGGAGGGCCGACAGATACGCAGTATTTT	CASSEGGPTDTQYF
few	TRBD1	TRBJ1-6	TRBV7-8	17	TGTGCCAGCAGCTTAGGCCCAGGGGGTGGGAATAATTCACCCCTCCACTTT	CASSLGPGGGNNSPLHF
NA	TRBD2	TRBJ2-2	TRBV10-3	15	TGTGCCATCAGTGAGGGACTAGCGAACACCGGGGAGCTGTTTTTT	CAISEGLANTGELFF
NA	TRBD2	TRBJ2-7	TRBV7-2	15	TGTGCCAGCAGCTTAGTGACTAGCGGGAGTTACGAGCAGTACTTC	CASSLVTSGSYEQYF
NA	TRBD1	TRBJ1-1	TRBV5-1	15	TGCGCCAGCAGGAGAGAGGACAGGGCGTACACTGAAGCTTTCTTT	CASRREDRAYTEAFF
NA	NA	TRBJ2-3	TRBV4-1	16	TGCGCCAGCAGCCAAGATAGGAGCCTTAGCACAGATACGCAGTATTTT	CASSQDRSLSTDTQYF
NA	NA	TRBJ2-7	TRBV7-9	12	TGTGCCAGCAGCCTGGACTACCGAATGAAGTACTTC	CASSLDYRMKYF
once	NA	TRBJ1-1	TRBV4-1	15	TGCGCCAGCAGCCAACCTGGACAGAGGAACACTGAAGCTTTCTTT	CASSQPGQRNTEAFF
NA	TRBD2	TRBJ2-1	TRBV10-3	16	TGTGCCACTCAGGGGACTAGCGGGAGCTCCTACAATGAGCAGTTCTTC	CATQGTSGSSYNEQFF